The 24 T cell receptor beta chains presented below share a single source sample, sequenced in a study of T cells in Graves' hyperthyroidism and ophthalmopathy (dated by TCRdb to between 2018 and 2021). The library was generated by multiplex PCR. The reads were generated on an Illumina HiSeq 2000. The TCR beta CDR3 regions were amplified from RNA transcripts. A first-round RT-PCR of the TCR CDR3 used the HTBI primer set with the Qiagen OneStep RT-PCR kit. In-frame beta chains were kept once TCRdb had trimmed the public reads at Q25 with fastp and called clones with MiXCR. Merged by CDR3 protein, the rows form single entries marked with the most common genes and DNA. The sample data list 400,000 to 600,000 distinct CDR3 sequences, and 15% to 20% of these were observed just once. Of the sample, less than 30% falls within the top ten clones. Material for sequencing was blood. The receptor source for this set is a woman aged 25 to 39 with Graves' ophthalmopathy.

This clonotype was counted at least ten times. The chain is built from TRBV7-2 and TRBJ2-3; 12 nucleotides match TRBD2. The CDR3 consists of 20 residues. Germline loops: CDR1 SGHTA, CDR2 FQGNSA. With 1 base clipped from V and 0 bases from J, the junction kept 11 bases outside the gene matches. DNA of the CDR3: TGTGCCAGCAGCTTAGGGCTAGCGGGAGGGCTAACGATTAGCACAGATACGCAGTATTTT. Translated: CASSLGLAGGLTISTDTQYF.

This clonotype has only a few counts. The chain links TRBV27 to TRBJ2-7; D perhaps matches TRBD1 (6 bases). Trimming pared 2 bases from V and 3 bases from J, leaving 20 bases between. This CDR3 comprises 17 residues. The germline CDR1 and CDR2 sequences are MNHEY and SMNVEV (reference sequence). The CDR3 sequence: CASSLLGPSQGGYEQYF. CDR3 DNA: TGTGCCAGCAGTTTACTAGGACCATCCCAAGGGGGCTACGAGCAGTACTTC.

This clonotype came up a few times. This chain joins TRBV11-2 and TRBJ2-7; D gene ambiguous. The CDR3 has 13 residues. V gave up 3 bases and J gave up 3 bases, with 9 bases separating them. Germline V gives CDR1 SGHAT, CDR2 FQNNGV. The CDR3 region has the DNA TGTGCCAGCAGCTTGTTACCGAACTACGAGCAGTACTTC. Translated, it gives CASSLLPNYEQYF.

Only a few counts were recorded for this clonotype. The chain carries TRBV29-1 and TRBJ2-3; D is undetermined. CDR3 length: 11 amino acids. The germline gives CDR1 SQVTM, CDR2 ANQGSEA. V dropped 8 bases and J dropped 5 bases, with 11 bases sitting between them. This CDR3 reads CSFHRGDTQYF. CDR3 coding DNA: TGCAGCTTTCATCGAGGAGATACGCAGTATTTT.

Only a few counts were recorded for this clonotype. The chain links TRBV5-1 to TRBJ2-1; possibly TRBD1 for D (7 bases). Germline V lookup: CDR1 SGHRS, CDR2 YFSETQ. Trimming took 0 bases from V and 3 from J, leaving 10 bases between them. CDR3 length equals 15 residues. The DNA of the CDR3 is TGCGCCAGCAGCTTGGGACAGGGACTCTACAATGAGCAGTTCTTC. It yields the protein CASSLGQGLYNEQFF. Together with reference TRBV5-1 and TRBJ2-1, the CDR3 gives the full variable domain: KAGVTQTPRYLIKTRGQQVTLSCSPISGHRSVSWYQQTPGQGLQFLFEYFSETQRNKGNFPGRFSGRQFSNSRSEMNVSTLELGDSALYLCASSLGQGLYNEQFFGPGTRLTVL.

In this sample, this clonotype turned up many times. The rearrangement links TRBV7-2 to TRBJ2-7; D is unresolved. Trimming removed 4 bases from V and 4 bases from J, with 8 bases in between. CDR1 and CDR2 from the germline V gene are SGHTA and FQGNSA. This CDR3 has 12 amino acids. The CDR3: CASSSSAYEQYF. The CDR3 region has the DNA TGTGCCAGCAGCTCCTCCGCTTACGAGCAGTACTTC. The full variable domain, with the rest looked up from reference TRBV7-2 and TRBJ2-7, is GAGVSQSPSNKVTEKGKDVELRCDPISGHTALYWYRQSLGQGLEFLIYFQGNSAPDKSGLPSDRFSAERTGGSVSTLTIQRTQQEDSAVYLCASSSSAYEQYFGPGTRLTVT.

The CDR3 sequence: CASRPGTGLAGELFF. The CDR3 DNA reads TGTGCCAGCAGGCCCGGGACAGGGTTGGCCGGGGAGCTGTTTTTT. The chain is built from TRBV28 and TRBJ2-2, with 9 bases identical to TRBD1. CDR1 MDHEN and CDR2 SYDVKM come from the germline V gene. This CDR3 spans 15 amino acids. The trim removed 6 bases at V and 6 bases at J, leaving 8 bases unmatched.

At least ten counts were recorded for this clonotype. This chain joins TRBV29-1 and TRBJ2-3; 9 positions agree with TRBD1. With V trimmed by 6 bases and J by 6 bases, 4 bases remained unmatched. Germline lookup yields CDR1 SQVTM and CDR2 ANQGSEA. This CDR3 spans 12 amino acids. CDR3: CSVDRGGDTQYF. CDR3 DNA: TGCAGCGTGGACAGGGGAGGGGATACGCAGTATTTT.

In its sample, this clonotype was seen many times. The chain recombines TRBV28 with TRBJ1-2; D gene ambiguous. CDR3 size: 17 residues. Trimming took 5 bases from V and 3 from J, leaving 22 bases between them. CDR1 and CDR2 from the germline V gene are MDHEN and SYDVKM. The CDR3 protein is CASSLPPYREIYYGYTF. For the CDR3, the DNA is TGTGCCAGCAGTCTACCCCCTTACAGAGAGATATACTATGGCTACACCTTC.

This clonotype was detected only a few times. The chain joins TRBV13 to TRBJ2-7, with D tentatively TRBD1 (5 bases). Trimming took 7 bases from V and 2 from J, leaving 15 bases between them. Germline CDR1 and CDR2: PRHDT and FYEKMQ (reference sequence). The CDR3 totals 14 residues. The CDR3 DNA reads as TGTGCCAGCAACCCCGCAGACAGACCCTACGAGCAGTACTTC. It encodes CASNPADRPYEQYF.

The rearrangement joins TRBV4-1 to TRBJ2-3; 8 nucleotides agree with TRBD2. The germline V gene has CDR1 MGHRA and CDR2 YSYEKL. V was clipped by 5 bases and J by 6 bases; unmatched bases: 19. CDR3 length equals 18 residues. CDR3 coding DNA: TGCGCCAGCAGCAACCCGCGCCTGGCGGGAGGCGGGGGCGATACGCAGTATTTT. This gives the protein CASSNPRLAGGGGDTQYF.

This rearrangement joins TRBV28 to TRBJ1-1; D is unclear. This CDR3 is built from 12 residues. Germline assignment: CDR1 MDHEN and CDR2 SYDVKM. Trimming stripped 6 bases from V and 0 bases from J, with 5 bases between. The CDR3 sequence is CASRWVNTEAFF. The CDR3 DNA is TGTGCCAGCAGGTGGGTGAACACTGAAGCTTTCTTT.

This clonotype was counted at least ten times. The chain couples TRBV5-6 to TRBJ2-5, with 9 bases aligning to TRBD2. V lost 0 bases and J lost 4; bases outside the gene matches: 7. The CDR3 loop spans 16 amino acids. Germline CDR1 SGHDT, CDR2 YYEEEE. The CDR3 DNA follows: TGTGCCAGCAGCTTGGAACCTAGCGGGATGCCAGAGACCCAGTACTTC. It is translated as CASSLEPSGMPETQYF. The full variable domain, completed using reference TRBV5-6 and TRBJ2-5, is DAGVTQSPTHLIKTRGQQVTLRCSPKSGHDTVSWYQQALGQGPQFIFQYYEEEERQRGNFPDRFSGHQFPNYSSELNVNALLLGDSALYLCASSLEPSGMPETQYFGPGTRLLVL.

This clonotype occurred many times. The chain employs TRBV27 and TRBJ2-5; tentatively, D is TRBD2 (5 bases). V was clipped by 7 bases and J by 2 bases, with 11 bases between them. The germline CDR1 and CDR2 sequences are MNHEY and SMNVEV (reference sequence). CDR3 size: 13 residues. The CDR3 loop reads CASKGSVQETQYF. As DNA, the CDR3 is TGTGCCAGCAAGGGTAGCGTACAAGAGACCCAGTACTTC.

This chain joins TRBV9 and TRBJ1-2, with TRBD1 matching over 9 bases. The CDR3 spans 15 residues. Per germline, CDR1 SGDLS and CDR2 YYNGEE. V shed 4 bases, J shed 4 bases, and the junction held 8 bases outside the gene matches. CDR3 sequence reads: CASSPRQGVSYGYTF. CDR3 DNA: TGTGCCAGCAGCCCCAGACAGGGGGTCTCCTATGGCTACACCTTC.

The chain combines TRBV20-1 with TRBJ2-2, with a weak D call TRBD1 (6 bases). Germline V gene data show CDR1 as DFQATT and CDR2 as SNEGSKA (reference sequence). The ends were cut back, 5 bases at V and 0 bases at J, with 10 bases in the middle. The CDR3 loop spans 14 amino acids. The CDR3 DNA is TGCAGTGCTTTGGGGACAACGAACACCGGGGAGCTGTTTTTT. The encoded protein is CSALGTTNTGELFF.

Only a few counts were recorded for this clonotype. The rearrangement uses TRBV3-1 and TRBJ2-7; 12 nucleotides align to TRBD2. The V gene end was trimmed by 1 base and the J gene end by 7 bases; junction bases not matched to a gene: 8. CDR1 is LGHDT and CDR2 is YNNKEL in the germline V gene (reference sequence). The CDR3 loop spans 16 amino acids. The CDR3 reads CASSQAQLAGGEEQYF. Here the CDR3 DNA reads TGTGCCAGCAGCCAAGCCCAACTAGCGGGAGGAGAGGAGCAGTACTTC.

This chain uses TRBV28 with TRBJ2-3, with 11 bases identical to TRBD2. V lost 6 bases to trimming and J lost 2 bases; unmatched junction nucleotides: 13. CDR3 length equals 18 residues. Germline CDR1 and CDR2: MDHEN and SYDVKM. The chain's CDR3 is CASSRIAGGRRNTDTQYF. CDR3 nucleotide sequence: TGTGCCAGCAGCCGGATAGCGGGAGGGCGAAGGAACACAGATACGCAGTATTTT.

The chain recombines TRBV28 with TRBJ1-4; D remains ambiguous. CDR3 length: 13 residues. The germline CDR1 and CDR2 sequences are MDHEN and SYDVKM. The V end was cut by 6 bases, the J end by 0 bases, with 5 bases between. This CDR3 reads CASRPTTNEKLFF. For the CDR3, the DNA is TGTGCCAGCAGACCTACAACTAATGAAAAACTGTTTTTT.

Only a few counts were recorded for this clonotype. The chain joins TRBV10-3 to TRBJ2-2, with TRBD2 as a possible D gene (5 bases). This CDR3 comprises 14 residues. CDR1 ENHRY and CDR2 SYGVKD come from the germline V gene. With 7 bases removed from V and 2 bases from J, the gap between germline ends came to 11 bases. Written as DNA, the CDR3 is TGTGCCATCAACCCGAGCGGAAACACCGGGGAGCTGTTTTTT. Residues: CAINPSGNTGELFF.

This clonotype was counted ten times or more. CDR3 bases: TGTGCCAGCAGACCTACCGGGGGGGATCGGGCCGGGGAGCTGTTTTTT. Its translation is CASRPTGGDRAGELFF. The chain employs TRBV28 and TRBJ2-2; 8 bases are shared with TRBD2. V lost 6 bases to trimming and J lost 6 bases; unmatched junction nucleotides: 12. Germline V gives CDR1 MDHEN, CDR2 SYDVKM. CDR3 size: 16 residues.

This clonotype was recorded a few times. The V gene is TRBV7-2, the J gene TRBJ1-2; D perhaps matches TRBD1 (5 bases). The CDR3 extends over 13 amino acids. Germline values: CDR1 SGHTA, CDR2 FQGNSA. Trimming took 3 bases from V and 6 from J, leaving 11 bases between them. The CDR3 DNA is TGTGCCAGCAGCTTCCTGGGGGATAATGGCTACACCTTC. Its translation is CASSFLGDNGYTF. The entire variable domain, with the rest obtained from reference TRBV7-2 and TRBJ1-2, is as follows: GAGVSQSPSNKVTEKGKDVELRCDPISGHTALYWYRQSLGQGLEFLIYFQGNSAPDKSGLPSDRFSAERTGGSVSTLTIQRTQQEDSAVYLCASSFLGDNGYTFGSGTRLTVV.

This clonotype was observed a handful of times. The chain carries TRBV28 and TRBJ2-7, with TRBD1 as a possible D gene (6 bases). CDR3 length equals 14 residues. Deletions cut 5 bases from V and 1 base from J, with 12 bases between. The germline gives CDR1 MDHEN, CDR2 SYDVKM. In DNA form, the CDR3 reads TGTGCCAGCAGTAAACAGGGTACTTCCTACGAGCAGTACTTC. Protein: CASSKQGTSYEQYF.

This clonotype has just a few counts. V and J are TRBV4-1 and TRBJ1-1; D is unclear. Per germline, CDR1 MGHRA and CDR2 YSYEKL. V gave up 9 bases and J gave up 4 bases, with 18 bases separating them. The CDR3 is 14 amino acids. The DNA for the CDR3 is TGCGCCAGTACTCCTTTTGCCGGGAGCACTGAAGCTTTCTTT. Encoded protein: CASTPFAGSTEAFF.